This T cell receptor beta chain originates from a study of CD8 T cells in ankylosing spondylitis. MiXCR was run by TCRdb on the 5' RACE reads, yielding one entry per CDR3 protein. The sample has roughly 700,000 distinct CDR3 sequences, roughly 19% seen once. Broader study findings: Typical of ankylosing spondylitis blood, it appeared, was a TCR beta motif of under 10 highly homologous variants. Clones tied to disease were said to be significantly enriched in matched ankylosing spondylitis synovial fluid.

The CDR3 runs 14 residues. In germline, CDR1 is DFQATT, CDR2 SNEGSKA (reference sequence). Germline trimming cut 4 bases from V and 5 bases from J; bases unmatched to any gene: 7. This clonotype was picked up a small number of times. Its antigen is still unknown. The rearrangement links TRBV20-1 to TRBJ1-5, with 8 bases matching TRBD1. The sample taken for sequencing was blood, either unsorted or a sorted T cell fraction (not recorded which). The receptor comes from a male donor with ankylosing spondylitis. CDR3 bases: TGCAGTGCTAAACCACAGGGGGTCTATCAGCCCCAGCATTTT. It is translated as CSAKPQGVYQPQHF.